This T cell receptor (beta chain) was sequenced for a study of cytomegalovirus exposure and HLA in healthy donors. This CDR3 comprises 14 residues. CDR1 SQVTM and CDR2 ANQGSEA come from the germline V gene. The trim removed 5 bases at V and 7 bases at J, leaving 5 bases unmatched. The PCR contained 60 Vbeta and 13 Jbeta primers. Sequencing was performed with immunoSEQ multiplex PCR; in TCRdb, only in-frame clones are kept and a portion is missing. The sample has around 190,000 clones; 65% to 85% are singletons. Unrecorded immune exposure was likely among donors, who were nominally healthy when sampled. General study results and limits: Cytomegalovirus association was listed for under 200 TCR beta chains. Near-uniform donor sequencing depth was presumed by presence/absence analyses. The authors later linked a missense DCLRE1C variant to TCR beta V- and J-gene trimming.

Details on this clone: Its cognate antigen is unknown.

The receptor's source is a man aged 40-49 years in good health and CMV-seropositive. Sequenced material: PBMCs. The rearrangement uses TRBV29-1 and TRBJ1-6, with 10 bases fitting TRBD1. The CDR3 DNA reads TGCAGCGTTAAAGGACAGGGGGAAAATTCACCCCTCCACTTT. This translates into CSVKGQGENSPLHF.